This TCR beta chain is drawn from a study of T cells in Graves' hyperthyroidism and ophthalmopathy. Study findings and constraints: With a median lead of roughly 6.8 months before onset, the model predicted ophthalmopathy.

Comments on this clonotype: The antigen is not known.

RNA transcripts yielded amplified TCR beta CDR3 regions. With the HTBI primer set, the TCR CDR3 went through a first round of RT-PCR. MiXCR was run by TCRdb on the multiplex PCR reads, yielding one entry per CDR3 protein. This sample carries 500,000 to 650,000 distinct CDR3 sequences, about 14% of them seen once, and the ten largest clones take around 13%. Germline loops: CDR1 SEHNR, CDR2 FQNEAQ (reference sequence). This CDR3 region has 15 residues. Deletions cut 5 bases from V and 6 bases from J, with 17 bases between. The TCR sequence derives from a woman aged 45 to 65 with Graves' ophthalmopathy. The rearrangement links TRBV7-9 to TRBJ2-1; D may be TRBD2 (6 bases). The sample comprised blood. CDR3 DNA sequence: TGTGCCAGCAGCCCGGGGCGGGGCGGGATCAATGAGCAGTTCTTC. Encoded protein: CASSPGRGGINEQFF.